This T cell receptor beta chain stems from a study of cytomegalovirus exposure and HLA in healthy donors. Unrecorded immune exposures were likely, despite nominal health at sampling. The CDR3 has 13 residues. Germline V lookup: CDR1 SQVTM, CDR2 ANQGSEA. Trimming at V came to 7 bases and at J to 7 bases, leaving 7 bases not matched to a gene. This clone was detected only once. Its specificity is unknown. Overall study results and limits: Some segments of the V type, notably TRBV6-2 and TRBV6-3, were excluded as indistinguishable.

The study ran its PCR with 60 Vbeta and 13 Jbeta primers. Assay used: immunoSEQ multiplex PCR; TCRdb lists only in-frame clones, some missing. The sample has more than 110,000 clones, roughly 80% seen once. The rearrangement links TRBV29-1 to TRBJ1-5; 10 bases match TRBD1. The receptor was isolated from a female donor in good health and CMV-seronegative. Sequenced material: PBMCs. The CDR3 sequence is CSANRGQGQPQHF. Here the CDR3 DNA reads TGCAGCGCAAACAGGGGACAGGGGCAGCCCCAGCATTTT.